This is a list of T cell receptor beta chains from one sample in a study of graft-versus-host responses after intestinal transplantation. The antigens for these receptors are not known. Using immunoSEQ multiplex PCR, the repertoire was profiled, and TCRdb retains in-frame clones only, with some absent. The sample lists approximately 75,000 clones, around 90% seen once, with less than 5% in the top ten. Source: unstimulated CD8+ T cells sorted from spleen or lymph node cells, taken before transplant. Receptor source: a human donor who was the organ donor for an intestinal transplant. CDR3s include the opening cysteine and the closing phenylalanine or tryptophan. The order of the fields is V gene, D gene, clone size, J gene, CDR3 protein, CDR3 DNA. The D gene is left open where the match is weak. Rows may omit the clone size; those that give it use once, few, many or a size class.

TRBV6-1	NA	NA	TRBJ1-6	CASSEYVRINSPLHF	TGTGCCAGCAGTGAATACGTCAGGATTAATTCACCCCTCCACTTT
TRBV4-2	NA	NA	TRBJ2-1	CASSSPGQAYNEQFF	TGTGCCAGCAGCAGCCCGGGACAAGCCTACAATGAGCAGTTCTTC
TRBV6-1	TRBD1	NA	TRBJ2-5	CASSPQTGDQETQYF	TGTGCCAGCAGCCCCCAGACAGGGGACCAAGAGACCCAGTACTTC
TRBV6-6	NA	NA	TRBJ1-5	CASSPRTASNQPQHF	TGTGCCAGCAGCCCCAGGACAGCTAGCAATCAGCCCCAGCATTTT
TRBV7-9	TRBD1	NA	TRBJ1-1	CASSPTGTNTEAFF	TGTGCCAGCAGCCCGACAGGGACGAACACTGAAGCTTTCTTT
TRBV10-2	TRBD2	NA	TRBJ2-5	CASSPGVAGGLGQETQYF	TGCGCCAGCAGTCCCGGGGTAGCGGGGGGGCTTGGGCAAGAGACCCAGTACTTC
TRBV19	TRBD1	NA	TRBJ2-1	CASSIDLETGRYNEQFF	TGTGCCAGTAGTATAGATCTAGAGACAGGGCGCTACAATGAGCAGTTCTTC
TRBV7-8	TRBD1	NA	TRBJ1-1	CASREGGQGIIGTEAFF	TGTGCCAGCAGGGAGGGGGGACAGGGTATTATCGGGACTGAAGCTTTCTTT
TRBV29-1	NA	NA	TRBJ2-5	CSVVSQETQYF	TGCAGCGTTGTTTCACAAGAGACCCAGTACTTC
TRBV19	NA	NA	TRBJ1-2	CASSLIRDIYGYTF	TGTGCCAGTAGCCTGATCCGGGACATCTATGGCTACACCTTC
TRBV7-8	TRBD1	NA	TRBJ2-3	CASSLSDRGYGGTDTQYF	TGTGCCAGCAGCTTGTCGGACAGGGGGTATGGTGGCACAGATACGCAGTATTTT
TRBV27	NA	once	TRBJ2-4	CASTNRANIQYF	TGTGCCAGCACGAACAGGGCAAACATTCAGTACTTC
TRBV7-2	TRBD1	NA	TRBJ1-2	CAGSLGTDGYTF	TGTGCCGGCAGCTTAGGGACAGATGGCTACACCTTC
TRBV28	NA	NA	TRBJ1-2	CASSFKVGADGYTF	TGTGCCAGCAGTTTTAAAGTGGGGGCTGATGGCTACACCTTC
TRBV4-1	TRBD1	NA	TRBJ1-6	CASSQEGQGGSPLHF	TGCGCCAGCAGCCAAGAGGGACAGGGTGGCTCACCCCTCCACTTT
TRBV6-5	TRBD1	once	TRBJ2-5	CASQSEDRVGETQYF	TGTGCCAGTCAATCCGAGGACAGGGTAGGGGAGACCCAGTACTTC
TRBV9	NA	NA	TRBJ1-1	CASSARPGGVNTEAFF	TGTGCCAGCAGCGCTCGACCTGGGGGGGTGAACACTGAAGCTTTCTTT
TRBV9	TRBD1	NA	TRBJ1-2	CASSENPGQAQNYGYTF	TGTGCCAGCAGCGAGAACCCAGGACAGGCCCAAAACTATGGCTACACCTTC
TRBV5-1	NA	once	TRBJ1-2	CASSFVYRAANYGYTF	TGCGCCAGCAGCTTTGTATACAGAGCCGCTAACTATGGCTACACCTTC
TRBV5-1	TRBD2	NA	TRBJ2-3	CASSRGSLAGAADTQYF	TGCGCCAGCAGCCGGGGGTCCTTAGCGGGGGCCGCAGATACGCAGTATTTT
TRBV27	TRBD2	few	TRBJ2-1	CASSQGTSGYNEQFF	TGTGCCAGCAGTCAAGGGACTAGCGGCTACAATGAGCAGTTCTTC
TRBV27	NA	NA	TRBJ1-2	CASSLSRTAQRGYGYTF	TGTGCCAGCAGTTTATCCAGAACCGCCCAAAGGGGCTATGGCTACACCTTC
TRBV5-4	NA	NA	TRBJ1-3	CASSQGLAGEWRGNTIYF	TGTGCCAGCAGCCAAGGGCTAGCAGGGGAGTGGCGTGGAAACACCATATATTTT
TRBV19	NA	NA	TRBJ2-3	CASSIGLPGTDTQYF	TGTGCCAGTAGTATTGGCCTACCAGGAACAGATACGCAGTATTTT
TRBV7-9	NA	NA	TRBJ1-5	CASSSPKPTAAATGPQHF	TGTGCCAGCAGCTCCCCCAAACCGACAGCAGCCGCTACCGGGCCCCAGCATTTT
TRBV28	NA	NA	TRBJ1-5	CASSLNLNQPQHF	TGTGCCAGCAGTTTAAACTTAAATCAGCCCCAGCATTTT
TRBV7-9	NA	few	TRBJ1-3	CASRDRVAAGNTIYF	TGTGCCAGCAGGGACCGGGTAGCGGCTGGAAACACCATATATTTT
TRBV5-1	NA	NA	TRBJ1-2	CASSSRPLQWIYYGYTF	TGCGCCAGCAGCTCCCGCCCCCTACAGTGGATTTACTATGGCTACACCTTC
TRBV2	NA	once	TRBJ1-2	CANRLANYGYTF	TGTGCCAACAGACTTGCTAACTATGGCTACACCTTC
TRBV2	NA	NA	TRBJ1-2	CASRGSGYTF	TGTGCCAGCCGGGGTTCTGGCTACACCTTC
TRBV19	NA	NA	TRBJ2-1	CATRGHPYNEQFF	TGTGCCACCCGGGGACACCCCTACAATGAGCAGTTCTTC
TRBV9	TRBD2	NA	TRBJ2-2	CASSESGGPNTGELFF	TGTGCCAGCAGCGAAAGCGGGGGCCCGAACACCGGGGAGCTGTTTTTT
TRBV11-2	TRBD1	NA	TRBJ2-1	CASSLGDGTGIPPDPFF	TGTGCCAGCAGCTTAGGGGATGGGACAGGGATCCCCCCCGATCCGTTCTTC
TRBV27	TRBD2	NA	TRBJ2-1	CASTPLAGRNNEQFF	TGTGCCAGCACCCCCCTAGCGGGGCGAAACAATGAGCAGTTCTTC
TRBV12-5	TRBD2	NA	TRBJ2-1	CASGFNKPGGEYNEQFF	TGTGCTAGTGGTTTTAATAAGCCGGGGGGTGAATACAATGAGCAGTTCTTC
TRBV5-6	NA	NA	TRBJ2-2	CASSFLTGELFF	TGTGCCAGCAGCTTTCTCACCGGGGAGCTGTTTTTT
TRBV15	NA	NA	TRBJ2-1	CATSGLQGNNEQFF	TGTGCCACCAGCGGTCTACAGGGAAACAATGAGCAGTTCTTC
TRBV7-2	TRBD2	NA	TRBJ2-1	CASSLMTGGIHNEQFF	TGTGCCAGCAGCTTAATGACGGGGGGAATCCACAATGAGCAGTTCTTC
TRBV6-4	TRBD1	NA	TRBJ2-3	CASSALQGSTDTQYF	TGTGCCAGCAGTGCCCTACAGGGGAGCACAGATACGCAGTATTTT
TRBV27	NA	NA	TRBJ2-1	CASSLSEGALINEQFF	TGTGCCAGCAGTTTATCGGAGGGGGCCCTGATCAATGAGCAGTTCTTC
TRBV29-1	NA	NA	TRBJ2-3	CSVDMGHTDTQYF	TGCAGCGTTGATATGGGGCACACAGATACGCAGTATTTT
TRBV4-1	TRBD1	NA	TRBJ1-2	CASSQEGTGAGGYTF	TGCGCCAGCAGCCAAGAAGGGACAGGGGCAGGTGGCTACACCTTC
TRBV19	NA	NA	TRBJ2-2	CASSFDRTSWTTGELFF	TGTGCCAGTAGTTTTGACAGGACCAGCTGGACCACCGGGGAGCTGTTTTTT
TRBV6-1	NA	NA	TRBJ2-2	CASSDAGPNTGELFF	TGTGCCAGCAGTGATGCAGGTCCGAACACCGGGGAGCTGTTTTTT
TRBV25-1	NA	once	TRBJ2-3	CASSLDTQYF	TGTGCCAGCAGTCTAGATACGCAGTATTTT
TRBV18	NA	NA	TRBJ2-5	CASSPTSGDTQYF	TGTGCCAGCTCACCGACCTCGGGGGACACCCAGTACTTC
TRBV6-5	TRBD2	NA	TRBJ2-1	CASGGGANEQFF	TGTGCCAGTGGCGGGGGGGCCAATGAGCAGTTCTTC
TRBV9	TRBD1	NA	TRBJ2-2	CASSVGQGLSWELFF	TGTGCCAGCAGCGTAGGACAGGGTTTGTCCTGGGAGCTGTTTTTT
TRBV15	NA	once	TRBJ2-4	CATSRVGGQAKNIQYF	TGTGCCACCAGCAGAGTGGGGGGGCAAGCCAAAAACATTCAGTACTTC
TRBV6-5	NA	NA	TRBJ1-2	CASSYAQLGAGGYTF	TGTGCCAGCAGTTACGCTCAACTGGGGGCGGGTGGCTACACCTTC